This T cell receptor (beta chain) was sequenced for a study of shared clonotypes between healthy human individuals. Trimming removed 2 bases from V and 3 bases from J, with 8 bases in between. Germline CDR1 and CDR2: SGHRS and YFSETQ. The CDR3 has 13 amino acids. Measured with immunoSEQ multiplex PCR; TCRdb has only the in-frame clones, and not every one. This sample has roughly 1.5 million clones, with approximately 98% found just once. The V gene is TRBV5-1, the J gene TRBJ1-1; D is undetermined. The specimen was naive CD4+ T cells sorted from blood. Indicated subset: CD45RA+ positively selected. This clonotype originated in a man aged 25-40 years in good health. CDR3 protein: CASSFGEDTEAFF. CDR3 sequence (DNA): TGCGCCAGCAGCTTCGGGGAGGACACTGAAGCTTTCTTT. Full variable domain (remainder filled in from reference TRBV5-1 and TRBJ1-1): KAGVTQTPRYLIKTRGQQVTLSCSPISGHRSVSWYQQTPGQGLQFLFEYFSETQRNKGNFPGRFSGRQFSNSRSEMNVSTLELGDSALYLCASSFGEDTEAFFGQGTRLTVV.